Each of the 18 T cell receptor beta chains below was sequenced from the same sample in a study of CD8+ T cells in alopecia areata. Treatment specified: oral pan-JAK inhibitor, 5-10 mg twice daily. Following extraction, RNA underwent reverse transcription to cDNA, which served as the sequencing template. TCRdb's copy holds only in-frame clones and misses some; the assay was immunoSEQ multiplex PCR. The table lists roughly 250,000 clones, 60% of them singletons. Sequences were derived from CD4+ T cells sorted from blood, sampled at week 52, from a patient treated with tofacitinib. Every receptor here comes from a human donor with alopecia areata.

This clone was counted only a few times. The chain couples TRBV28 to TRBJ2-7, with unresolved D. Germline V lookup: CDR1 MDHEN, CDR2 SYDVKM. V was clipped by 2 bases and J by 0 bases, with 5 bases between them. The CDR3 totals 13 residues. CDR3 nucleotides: TGTGCCAGCAGTTTAAGGGACTCCTACGAGCAGTACTTC. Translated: CASSLRDSYEQYF.

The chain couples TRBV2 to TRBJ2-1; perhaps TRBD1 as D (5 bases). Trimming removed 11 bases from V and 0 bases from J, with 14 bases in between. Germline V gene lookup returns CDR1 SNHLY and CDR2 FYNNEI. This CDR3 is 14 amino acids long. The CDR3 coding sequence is TGTGCCGGCGCGACAGAGAGCTCCTACAATGAGCAGTTCTTC. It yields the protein CAGATESSYNEQFF.

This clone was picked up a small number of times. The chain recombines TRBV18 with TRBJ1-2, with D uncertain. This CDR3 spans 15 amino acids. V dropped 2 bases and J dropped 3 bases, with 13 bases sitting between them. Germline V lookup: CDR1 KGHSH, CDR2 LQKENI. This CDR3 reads CASSPKPGADYGYTF. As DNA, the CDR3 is TGTGCCAGCTCACCAAAGCCGGGAGCCGACTATGGCTACACCTTC.

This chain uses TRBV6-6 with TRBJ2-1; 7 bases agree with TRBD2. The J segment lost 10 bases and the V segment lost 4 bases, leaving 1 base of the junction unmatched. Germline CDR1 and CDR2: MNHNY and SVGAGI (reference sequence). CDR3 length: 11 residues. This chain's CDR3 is CASSFGGEQFF. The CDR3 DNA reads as TGTGCCAGCAGTTTCGGGGGGGAGCAGTTCTTC.

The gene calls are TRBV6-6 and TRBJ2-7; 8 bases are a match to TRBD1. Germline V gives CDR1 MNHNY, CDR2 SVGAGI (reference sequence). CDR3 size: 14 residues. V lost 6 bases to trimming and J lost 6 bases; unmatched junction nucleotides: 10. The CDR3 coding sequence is TGTGCCAGCAGCTATCTAACCGGACAGGGCGAGCAGTACTTC. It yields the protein CASSYLTGQGEQYF.

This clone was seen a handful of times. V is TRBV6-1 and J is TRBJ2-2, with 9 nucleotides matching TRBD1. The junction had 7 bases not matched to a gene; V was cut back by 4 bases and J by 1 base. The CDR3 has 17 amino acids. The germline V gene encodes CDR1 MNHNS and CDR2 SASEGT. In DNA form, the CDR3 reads TGTGCCAGCAGTGGCTACCGACAGGGGGTGAACACCGGGGAGCTGTTTTTT. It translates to CASSGYRQGVNTGELFF.

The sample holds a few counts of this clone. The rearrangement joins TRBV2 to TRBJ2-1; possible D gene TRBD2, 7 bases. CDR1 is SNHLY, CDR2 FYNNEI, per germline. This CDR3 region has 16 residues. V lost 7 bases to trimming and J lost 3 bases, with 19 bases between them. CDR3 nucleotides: TGTGCCAGCACCGTAGGGGGGGGGCCCCGCTACAATGAGCAGTTCTTC. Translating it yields CASTVGGGPRYNEQFF.

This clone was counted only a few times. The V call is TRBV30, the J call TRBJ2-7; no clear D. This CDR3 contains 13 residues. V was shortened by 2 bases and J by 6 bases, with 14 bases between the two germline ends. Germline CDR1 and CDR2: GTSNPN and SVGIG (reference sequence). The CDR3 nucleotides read TGTGCCTGGAGTCGGTCAGGATCGGGCGAGCAGTACTTC. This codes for CAWSRSGSGEQYF.

DNA of the CDR3: TGCAGCGCAGGGACAGACACCTACGAGCAGTACTTC. This sequence encodes CSAGTDTYEQYF. V gene TRBV29-1 combines with J gene TRBJ2-7; TRBD1 matches 7 bases. The CDR3 is 12 amino acids. V was clipped by 7 bases and J by 2 bases; unmatched bases: 5. Germline loops: CDR1 SQVTM, CDR2 ANQGSEA.

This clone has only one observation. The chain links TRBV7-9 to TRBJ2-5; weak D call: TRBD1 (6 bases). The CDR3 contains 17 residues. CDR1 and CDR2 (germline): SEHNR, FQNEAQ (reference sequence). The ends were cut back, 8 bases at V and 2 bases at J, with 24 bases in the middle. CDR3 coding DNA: TGTGCCAGCGGCACCCAGAGGGGTCGAGGGGGACAAGAGACCCAGTACTTC. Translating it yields CASGTQRGRGGQETQYF.

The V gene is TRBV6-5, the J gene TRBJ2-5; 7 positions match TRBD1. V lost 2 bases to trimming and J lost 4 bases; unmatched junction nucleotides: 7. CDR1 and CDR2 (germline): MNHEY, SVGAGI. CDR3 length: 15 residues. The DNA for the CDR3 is TGTGCCAGCAGTTACCAACAGGGGATAGGAGAGACCCAGTACTTC. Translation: CASSYQQGIGETQYF.

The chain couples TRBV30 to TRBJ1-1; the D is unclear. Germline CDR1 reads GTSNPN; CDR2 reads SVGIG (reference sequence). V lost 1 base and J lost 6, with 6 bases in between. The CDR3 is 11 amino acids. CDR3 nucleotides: TGTGCCTGGAGTGAGGCCCCTGAAGCTTTCTTT. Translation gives CAWSEAPEAFF.

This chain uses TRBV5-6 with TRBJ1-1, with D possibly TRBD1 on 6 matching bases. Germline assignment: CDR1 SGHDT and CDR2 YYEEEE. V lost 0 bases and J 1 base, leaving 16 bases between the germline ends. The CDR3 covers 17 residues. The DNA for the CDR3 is TGTGCCAGCAGCTTGGCAGTCTACAGGGCAGAGAACACTGAAGCTTTCTTT. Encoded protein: CASSLAVYRAENTEAFF.

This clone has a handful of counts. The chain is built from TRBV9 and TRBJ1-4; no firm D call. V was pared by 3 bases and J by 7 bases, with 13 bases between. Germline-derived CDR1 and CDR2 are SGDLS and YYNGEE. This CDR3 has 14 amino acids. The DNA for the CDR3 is TGTGCCAGCAGCGGCCGGAGGGAGGGTGAAAAACTGTTTTTT. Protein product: CASSGRREGEKLFF.

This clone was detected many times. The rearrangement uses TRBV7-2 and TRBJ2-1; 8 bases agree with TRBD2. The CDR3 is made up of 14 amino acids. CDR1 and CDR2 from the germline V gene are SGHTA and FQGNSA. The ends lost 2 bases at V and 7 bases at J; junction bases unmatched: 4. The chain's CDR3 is CASSLRTSLNEQFF. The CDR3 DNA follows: TGTGCCAGCAGCTTACGGACTAGCCTGAATGAGCAGTTCTTC.

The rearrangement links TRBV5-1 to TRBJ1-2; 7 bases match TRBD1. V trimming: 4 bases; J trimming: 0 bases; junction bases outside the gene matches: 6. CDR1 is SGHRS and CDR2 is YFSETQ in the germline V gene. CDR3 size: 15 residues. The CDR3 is CASSTQTGTNYGYTF. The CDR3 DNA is TGCGCCAGCAGCACCCAGACAGGGACTAACTATGGCTACACCTTC.

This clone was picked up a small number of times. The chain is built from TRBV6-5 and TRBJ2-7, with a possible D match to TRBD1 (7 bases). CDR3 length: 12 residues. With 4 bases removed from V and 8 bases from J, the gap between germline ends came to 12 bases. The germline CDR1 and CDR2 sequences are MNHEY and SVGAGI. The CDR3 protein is CASSLRRGQQYF. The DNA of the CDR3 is TGTGCCAGCAGTTTGAGGAGGGGGCAGCAGTACTTC.

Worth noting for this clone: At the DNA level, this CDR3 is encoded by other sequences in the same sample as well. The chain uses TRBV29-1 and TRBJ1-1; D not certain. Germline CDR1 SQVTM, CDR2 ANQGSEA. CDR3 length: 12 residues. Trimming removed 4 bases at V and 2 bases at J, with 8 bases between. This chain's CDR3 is CSVGQVNTEAFF. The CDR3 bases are TGCAGCGTTGGGCAGGTTAACACTGAAGCTTTCTTT.